This is a list of T cell receptor beta chains from one sample in a study of CD8+CD57+ T cells in acquired aplastic anemia. TCRdb used MiXCR to reprocess the reads, holding one entry per CDR3 protein. The repertoire holds 150,000 to 200,000 distinct CDR3 sequences, with 40% to 60% as singletons. The sample was sorted CD4+, CD8+, or CD8+CD57+ T cells (not recorded which) from PBMCs. The receptors derive from a human donor with aplastic anemia. The conserved cysteine and the conserved F or W are not part of the CDR3 here. Fields, in order: V gene, J gene, CDR3 protein.

>TRBV20-1|TRBJ2-1
SASALAGDHNEQF
>TRBV20-1|TRBJ2-3
SAQTIDGTDTQY
>TRBV4-2|TRBJ1-1
ASSPTTGMNTEAF
>TRBV12-3/TRBV12-4|TRBJ2-7
ASSTGETGAYEQY
>TRBV25-1|TRBJ1-4
ASRQTRNEKLF
>TRBV7-9|TRBJ1-6
ASSSENSPLH
>TRBV11-3|TRBJ2-2
ASGDTGELF
>TRBV2|TRBJ1-2
ASSPSFYGYT
>TRBV7-9|TRBJ2-7
ASSLGSFGYEQY
>TRBV11-1|TRBJ2-1
ASSLEASSYNEQF
>TRBV7-9|TRBJ2-7
ALGEQY
>TRBV2|TRBJ1-1
ASSWTGGQTF
>TRBV6-5|TRBJ1-3
AIRPRLAGGQYNTIY
>TRBV5-4|TRBJ1-1
ASSLADLVLEMTEAF
>TRBV5-1|TRBJ2-2
ATATGTSGPWVGTGELF
>TRBV20-1|TRBJ2-3
SGRLDGVADTQY
>TRBV24-1|TRBJ2-1
ATSSRGASSYNEQF
>TRBV6-5|TRBJ2-7
ASSYSRQIYEQY
>TRBV29-1|TRBJ2-1
SASLTASYNEQF
>TRBV15|TRBJ2-1
ATSGLAGGHEQF
>TRBV2|TRBJ1-1
ASSSRTRSGTEAF
>TRBV27|TRBJ2-7
ASSRAGAYEQY
>TRBV10-1|TRBJ1-6
ASPLGTGVSPLH
>TRBV7-9|TRBJ2-7
ASSLGAMTEEQY
>TRBV7-9|TRBJ2-7
ASSVRQFYEQY
>TRBV7-9|TRBJ1-6
ASSFLGENAPLH
>TRBV6-1|TRBJ2-1
ASSDRGSYNEQF
>TRBV11-3|TRBJ2-5
ASSFGVGQETQY
>TRBV7-9|TRBJ2-7
ASSSQDGYEQY
>TRBV5-6|TRBJ2-7
ASSLGDEQY
>TRBV7-2|TRBJ1-2
ASSLGKGGGYT
>TRBV11-2|TRBJ2-1
ASSLERTSGGNEQF
>TRBV11-1|TRBJ1-1
ASSPGMLQSRMGEAF
>TRBV15|TRBJ2-2
ATSRVDTSNTGELF
>TRBV24-1|TRBJ2-7
ATSDSDRVNEQY
>TRBV4-1|TRBJ2-6
ASSQQQTGASVLT
>TRBV7-2|TRBJ2-7
ASSLGAYFSYEQY
>TRBV19|TRBJ2-5
ASDSGRGTQY
>TRBV25-1|TRBJ2-3
ASTPIYQGSQDTQY
>TRBV5-6|TRBJ1-5
ASSTRAGQPQH
>TRBV30|TRBJ2-7
AWRDKQGKGEQY
>TRBV20-1|TRBJ2-3
SARDRAESTDTQY
>TRBV19|TRBJ1-5
ASRHQGQRNQPQH
>TRBV19|TRBJ2-3
ASKNSYTDTQY
>TRBV15|TRBJ1-1
ATSREPGQGVEAF